Below are 26 T cell receptor beta chains sequenced from a single sample in a study of identical twins. TCRdb re-called the 5' RACE reads with MiXCR, one entry per CDR3 protein. The sample shows some 500,000 distinct CDR3 sequences, roughly a fifth of them seen only once. The sample was also linked to a second study, of T cells expressing NK-cell markers.

Sequenced sample: CD4+ T cells sorted from blood. These TCRs come from a woman aged 18-35 years in good health.

This clonotype came up a few times. The chain is built from TRBV20-1 and TRBJ2-1; D might be TRBD2 (6 bases). From germline, CDR1 is DFQATT and CDR2 SNEGSKA (reference sequence). Trimming removed 8 bases at V and 2 bases at J, with 10 bases between. This CDR3 region has 12 residues. CDR3 in DNA: TGCAGTAGGGACTCTACCTACAATGAGCAGTTCTTC. It translates to CSRDSTYNEQFF.

This clonotype has only one observation. V gene TRBV12-5 combines with J gene TRBJ2-7, with unresolved D. V was clipped by 0 bases and J by 3 bases, with 9 bases between them. The CDR3 is made up of 14 amino acids. CDR1 and CDR2 (germline): LGHNT, FRNRAP. The CDR3 sequence: CASGLVGGLYEQYF. DNA of the CDR3: TGTGCTAGTGGTTTGGTAGGTGGTCTCTACGAGCAGTACTTC.

This clonotype was seen a few times. This chain connects TRBV5-4 to TRBJ2-3; D perhaps matches TRBD2 (6 bases). CDR3 length: 16 amino acids. CDR1 and CDR2 (germline): SGHNT, YYREEE (reference sequence). With 2 bases removed from V and 6 bases from J, the gap between germline ends came to 19 bases. CDR3 bases: TGTGCCAGCAGCTTTTCTGCCGGGAGTGGGCACGATACGCAGTATTTT. Translation gives CASSFSAGSGHDTQYF.

This clonotype has more than one count but fewer than ten. V gene TRBV11-3 combines with J gene TRBJ2-7; possibly TRBD1 for D (6 bases). The length of the CDR3 is 15 residues. The germline V gene has CDR1 SGHNT and CDR2 YENEEA. The ends were cut back, 6 bases at V and 1 base at J, with 16 bases in the middle. CDR3 bases: TGTGCCAGCAGGAAGGAGACAGGACTGTCCTACGAGCAGTACTTC. Protein sequence: CASRKETGLSYEQYF.

The table lists this clonotype with a few counts. This rearrangement joins TRBV20-1 to TRBJ1-2, with D possibly being TRBD1 (6 bases). The CDR3 contains 14 residues. Trimming left V 2 bases short and J 3 bases short, with 13 bases between. Per the germline V gene, CDR1 is DFQATT and CDR2 is SNEGSKA (reference sequence). Here the CDR3 DNA reads TGCAGTGCTAGAAAAAACAGGGTTGACTATGGCTACACCTTC. As protein: CSARKNRVDYGYTF.

This sequence joins TRBV12-3 or TRBV12-4 and TRBJ1-6; the D is unclear. Trimming left V 2 bases short and J 9 bases short, with 11 bases between. The CDR3 has 14 amino acids. Here the CDR3 DNA reads TGTGCCAGCAGTTTATCTGGGTTCGGTTCACCCCTCCACTTT. This encodes CASSLSGFGSPLHF.

This chain uses TRBV7-2 with TRBJ1-5; 7 nucleotides agree with TRBD1. Trimming removed 1 base from V and 9 bases from J; junction bases left unmatched: 6. Per germline, CDR1 SGHTA and CDR2 FQGNSA. This CDR3 contains 14 residues. The CDR3 DNA follows: TGTGCCAGCAGCTTAGGCGGGACAGAGGGGCCCCAGCATTTT. Encoded protein: CASSLGGTEGPQHF.

The table lists this clonotype with a few counts. V is TRBV9 and J is TRBJ2-7, with D unresolved. The CDR3 is made up of 13 amino acids. Germline lookup yields CDR1 SGDLS and CDR2 YYNGEE. V was clipped by 3 bases and J by 0 bases, with 7 bases between them. The CDR3 loop is CASSGAASYEQYF. In DNA form, the CDR3 reads TGTGCCAGCAGCGGTGCGGCCTCCTACGAGCAGTACTTC.

In its sample, this clonotype was seen a few times. The rearrangement links TRBV10-3 to TRBJ1-1; D perhaps matches TRBD1 (5 bases). The CDR3 is 13 residues long. V shed 10 bases and J shed 2 bases, with 14 bases lying between them. Germline CDR1 and CDR2: ENHRY and SYGVKD. In DNA form, the CDR3 reads TGTGCCACCCTGGGGCAGGGAAACACTGAAGCTTTCTTT. Protein product: CATLGQGNTEAFF.

This chain connects TRBV6-6 to TRBJ1-1, with no clear D. CDR3 length equals 12 residues. V was pared by 7 bases and J by 3 bases, with 9 bases between. Germline CDR1 is MNHNY and CDR2 is SVGAGI (reference sequence). CDR3 DNA sequence: TGTGCCAGCAAATCCAGGTACACTGAAGCTTTCTTT. As protein: CASKSRYTEAFF.

The chain joins TRBV12-3 or TRBV12-4 to TRBJ1-5; D is unresolved. Between the trimmed V and J ends, which lost 3 bases and 7 bases, there was a span of 7 bases. The CDR3 length is 12 residues. The CDR3 DNA follows: TGTGCCAGCAGTTTGATGACCCAGCCCCAGCATTTT. It codes for CASSLMTQPQHF.

This clonotype was recorded at least ten times. In nucleotides, the CDR3 is TGTGCCAGCAGCTTATTAGACAGGCTACAGACCCAGTACTTC. Translation gives CASSLLDRLQTQYF. The genes are TRBV7-2 and TRBJ2-5, with D tentatively TRBD1 (6 bases). Germline V gene sequence: CDR1 SGHTA, CDR2 FQGNSA. Trimming removed 2 bases from V and 6 bases from J, with 13 bases in between. The CDR3 is 14 residues long.

This clonotype has a handful of counts. The chain employs TRBV5-1 and TRBJ2-3; D might be TRBD2 (5 bases). The CDR3 is made up of 15 amino acids. CDR1 and CDR2 from the germline V gene are SGHRS and YFSETQ. Trimming removed 5 bases at V and 3 bases at J, with 16 bases between. The CDR3 loop is CASSSRTLLTDTQYF. The CDR3 coding sequence is TGCGCCAGCAGTTCTCGGACTTTACTAACAGATACGCAGTATTTT.

The chain couples TRBV7-9 to TRBJ2-1; D call uncertain. The length of the CDR3 is 15 residues. The germline V gene encodes CDR1 SEHNR and CDR2 FQNEAQ (reference sequence). Trimming left V 0 bases short and J 10 bases short, with 16 bases between. The DNA of the CDR3 is TGTGCCAGCAGCTTAGCGGCCGGGCCCCCGGGCGAGCAGTTCTTC. As protein: CASSLAAGPPGEQFF.

This clonotype was counted only a few times. The V and J genes are TRBV12-3 or TRBV12-4 and TRBJ1-5; D gene unclear. The CDR3 is made up of 12 amino acids. The V end lost 8 bases, the J end lost 2 bases, and 7 bases lay between the germline ends. The CDR3 sequence is CASASGNQPQHF. The CDR3 region has the DNA TGTGCCAGCGCATCGGGCAATCAGCCCCAGCATTTT.

This clonotype was detected a few times. The chain couples TRBV5-1 to TRBJ2-1; D is tentatively TRBD1 or TRBD2 (5 bases each). Germline V gene sequence: CDR1 SGHRS, CDR2 YFSETQ. Deletions cut 2 bases from V and 3 bases from J, with 12 bases between. The CDR3 totals 15 residues. CDR3 sequence (DNA): TGCGCCAGCAGCTTCGTTGGGGGAAGCTACAATGAGCAGTTCTTC. Protein: CASSFVGGSYNEQFF.

The J gene is TRBJ2-1, the V gene TRBV27; D possibly uses TRBD1 or TRBD2 (6 bases each). The CDR3 consists of 14 residues. Germline CDR1 MNHEY, CDR2 SMNVEV (reference sequence). Trimming left V 5 bases short and J 2 bases short, with 10 bases between. The CDR3, as DNA: TGTGCCAGCAGTCGGGGGCAGGCCTACAATGAGCAGTTCTTC. This sequence encodes CASSRGQAYNEQFF.

This clonotype was found many times. The chain is built from TRBV18 and TRBJ2-7; no definite D call. Germline assignment: CDR1 KGHSH and CDR2 LQKENI. V was pared by 6 bases and J by 3 bases, with 9 bases between. CDR3 length: 12 amino acids. The DNA of the CDR3 is TGTGCCAGCTCCCCGAACGTCTACGAGCAGTACTTC. Its protein is CASSPNVYEQYF.

As for this clonotype: One end of the junction fails to match germline, which may point to a read error. J is TRBJ1-1 and V is TRBV20-1; D gene ambiguous. The CDR3 is made up of 12 amino acids. Germline values: CDR1 DFQATT, CDR2 SNEGSKA (reference sequence). The CDR3 protein is CSASIRNTEAFF. The CDR3 nucleotides are TGCAGTGCTAGTATCAGGAACACTGAGGCTTTCTTT.

The gene calls are TRBV20-1 and TRBJ2-5, with D possibly TRBD2 on 5 matching bases. CDR3 length equals 13 residues. Germline CDR1 and CDR2: DFQATT and SNEGSKA (reference sequence). Trimming pared 1 base from V and 5 bases from J, leaving 11 bases between. CDR3 sequence: CSARALAQETQYF. The CDR3 region has the DNA TGCAGTGCTAGAGCCCTAGCTCAGGAGACCCAGTACTTC.

In the case of this clonotype: This may come from a read error, since a much larger clone is one base off. The chain carries TRBV7-9 and TRBJ2-3, with unresolved D. V lost 3 bases and J 7 bases, leaving 2 bases between the germline ends. Germline V gives CDR1 SEHNR, CDR2 FQNEAQ (reference sequence). This CDR3 spans 10 amino acids. The CDR3 DNA follows: TGTGCCAGCAGCTTGAATACGCAGTATTTT. Residues: CASSLNTQYF.

The chain combines TRBV5-1 with TRBJ1-2; TRBD1 matches at 7 bases. The V gene's germline CDR1 is SGHRS and CDR2 YFSETQ. Germline trimming cut 4 bases from V and 2 bases from J; bases unmatched to any gene: 5. CDR3 size: 14 residues. The CDR3 loop is CASSIDRVNYGYTF. The CDR3 region has the DNA TGCGCCAGCAGCATAGACAGGGTGAACTATGGCTACACCTTC.

The chain carries TRBV15 and TRBJ1-1; TRBD1 matches at 9 bases. The germline V gene has CDR1 LNHNV and CDR2 YYDKDF (reference sequence). V was pared by 0 bases and J by 14 bases, with 4 bases of the junction left unmatched. The CDR3 runs 12 residues. CDR3 in DNA: TGTGCCACCAGCAGAGATGGTGGACAGGGGTTCTTT. As protein: CATSRDGGQGFF.

The rearrangement links TRBV19 to TRBJ2-3; TRBD2 might be the D (5 bases). Trimming took off 5 bases at V and 2 bases at J, with 14 bases between the two ends. Germline V lookup: CDR1 LNHDA, CDR2 SQIVND (reference sequence). The length of the CDR3 is 15 residues. The DNA for the CDR3 is TGTGCCAGTAGTTCCGACGGGGAAATCACAGATACGCAGTATTTT. It yields the protein CASSSDGEITDTQYF.

This clonotype has a handful of counts. This chain's CDR3 is CASSEGGTTHEQYF. The DNA of the CDR3 is TGCGCCAGCAGTGAAGGTGGGACTACTCACGAGCAGTACTTC. The V call is TRBV10-1, the J call TRBJ2-7, with 7 bases fitting TRBD2. Germline values: CDR1 WNHNN, CDR2 SYGVQD (reference sequence). The trim removed 3 bases at V and 5 bases at J, leaving 7 bases unmatched. The CDR3 consists of 14 residues.

This chain uses TRBV5-1 with TRBJ2-3; no definite D call. V was trimmed by 7 bases and J by 4 bases, leaving 19 bases between them. The CDR3 length is 15 residues. Germline lookup yields CDR1 SGHRS and CDR2 YFSETQ. The CDR3 coding sequence is TGCGCCAGCTCGTCCACATACACCCAGGCAGATACGCAGTATTTT. Protein product: CASSSTYTQADTQYF.